Presented here are 8 T cell receptor beta chains from one specimen sequenced in a study of blood T cell repertoires in COVID-19. Clones were sequenced by immunoSEQ multiplex PCR, and TCRdb holds only the in-frame ones, with some missing. The table has fewer than 600,000 clones, roughly nine tenths seen once. The sample comprised peripheral blood. Receptor source: a man aged 18 to 30 with COVID-19, enrolled during active disease.

The chain couples TRBV10-3 to TRBJ2-7; D possibly corresponds to TRBD2 (6 bases). Trimming shortened V by 2 bases and J by 0 bases, and 11 bases separated the two germline ends. CDR3 length: 15 residues. The germline gives CDR1 ENHRY, CDR2 SYGVKD. This chain's CDR3 is CAISEEGGASYEQYF. DNA for the CDR3: TGTGCCATCAGTGAGGAGGGCGGGGCCTCCTACGAGCAGTACTTC.

The chain employs TRBV27 and TRBJ2-1, with D possibly being TRBD2 (6 bases). The CDR3 sequence is 11 residues long. V was shortened by 5 bases and J by 7 bases, with 6 bases between the two germline ends. CDR1 and CDR2 from the germline V gene are MNHEY and SMNVEV (reference sequence). The CDR3 DNA reads TGTGCCAGCAGTGGGGGGAATGAGCAGTTCTTC. Protein: CASSGGNEQFF.

The V call is TRBV7-2, the J call TRBJ2-1, with 11 bases fitting TRBD2. Germline V gene sequence: CDR1 SGHTA, CDR2 FQGNSA. J was trimmed by 9 bases and V by 5 bases; bases with no gene match: 9. The CDR3 is 15 amino acids. CDR3 residues: CASSLTSGGLSEQFF. The CDR3, as DNA: TGTGCCAGCAGCCTTACTAGCGGGGGTCTCAGTGAGCAGTTCTTC.

The chain carries TRBV5-1 and TRBJ1-6, with D possibly being TRBD1 (5 bases). The germline gives CDR1 SGHRS, CDR2 YFSETQ. The V end was cut by 4 bases, the J end by 10 bases, with 18 bases between. The CDR3 extends over 15 amino acids. CDR3 in DNA: TGCGCCAGCAGCCCCGCGGGGGTGGTCGGGTCACCCCTCCACTTT. It specifies CASSPAGVVGSPLHF.

V is TRBV11-2 and J is TRBJ2-1; tentatively, D is TRBD2 (5 bases). Trimming pared 1 base from V and 3 bases from J, leaving 10 bases between. Germline loops: CDR1 SGHAT, CDR2 FQNNGV. The CDR3 runs to 15 residues. The CDR3 DNA sequence: TGTGCCAGCAGCTTAGCCCCCACTAGCTACAATGAGCAGTTCTTC. Amino acids: CASSLAPTSYNEQFF.

This chain links TRBV7-2 with TRBJ2-5, with D possibly matching TRBD1 (6 bases). The CDR3 has 14 residues. The V gene's germline CDR1 is SGHTA and CDR2 FQGNSA. V lost 5 bases, J lost 1 base, and 11 bases lay in between. The DNA for the CDR3 is TGTGCCAGCAGCCTCCAGACAGGCCAAGAGACCCAGTACTTC. Its protein product is CASSLQTGQETQYF.

The V and J genes are TRBV27 and TRBJ2-7; 12 bases are shared with TRBD2. V trimming: 4 bases; J trimming: 2 bases; junction bases outside the gene matches: 6. The CDR3 is 16 amino acids. Germline CDR1 MNHEY, CDR2 SMNVEV (reference sequence). The CDR3 bases are TGTGCCAGCAGTTCCGGACTAGCGGGACTCACCTACGAGCAGTACTTC. Its protein product is CASSSGLAGLTYEQYF.

This clone appeared a single time. The J gene is TRBJ2-7, the V gene TRBV18, with D perhaps matching TRBD2 (5 bases). The germline CDR1 and CDR2 sequences are KGHSH and LQKENI. V lost 6 bases to trimming and J lost 7 bases, with 10 bases between them. The CDR3 contains 11 residues. The CDR3 bases are TGTGCCAGCTCGTCGGGGAAGGAGCAGTACTTC. This gives the protein CASSSGKEQYF.